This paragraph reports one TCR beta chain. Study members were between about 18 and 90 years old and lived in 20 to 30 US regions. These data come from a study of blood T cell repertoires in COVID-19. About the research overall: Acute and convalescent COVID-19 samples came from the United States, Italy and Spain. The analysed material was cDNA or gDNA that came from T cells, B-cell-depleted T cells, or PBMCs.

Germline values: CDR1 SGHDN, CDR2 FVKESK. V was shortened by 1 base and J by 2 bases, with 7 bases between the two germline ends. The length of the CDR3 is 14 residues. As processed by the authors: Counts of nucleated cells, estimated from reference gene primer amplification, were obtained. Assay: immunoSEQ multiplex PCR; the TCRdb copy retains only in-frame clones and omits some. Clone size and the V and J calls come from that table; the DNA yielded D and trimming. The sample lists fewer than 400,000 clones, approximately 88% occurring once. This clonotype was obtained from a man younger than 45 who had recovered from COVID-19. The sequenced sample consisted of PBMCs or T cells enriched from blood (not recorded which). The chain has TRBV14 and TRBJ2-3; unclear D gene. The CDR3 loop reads CASSQASVTDTQYF. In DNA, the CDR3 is TGTGCCAGCAGCCAAGCGTCGGTCACAGATACGCAGTATTTT.